Following are 21 T cell receptor beta chains from one sample sequenced in a study of T cell repertoires in cytomegalovirus infection. Their antigens remain unidentified. TCRdb re-derived calls from the reads in MiXCR, one entry per CDR3 protein. The repertoire includes roughly 150,000 distinct CDR3 sequences, approximately 30% of them detected once, and about 56% sits in the top ten. Sequenced material: CD8+ T cells from cultured PBMCs, taken from culture after CMV antigen stimulation. These receptors were obtained from a human donor in good health (CMV status not recorded). Some clones in this sample may be carry-over from other donors' samples.

The V and J genes are TRBV7-9 and TRBJ1-1; perhaps TRBD1 as D (6 bases). The V gene's germline CDR1 is SEHNR and CDR2 FQNEAQ (reference sequence). The CDR3 contains 15 residues. Trimming removed 4 bases at V and 3 bases at J, with 15 bases between. CDR3 in amino acids: CASSSPQGFHTEAFF. The CDR3 nucleotides read TGTGCCAGCAGCTCCCCACAGGGTTTCCACACTGAAGCTTTCTTT.

In this sample, this clonotype turned up a few times. V and J are TRBV2 and TRBJ2-1; maybe TRBD2 (6 bases). Trimming stripped 8 bases from V and 4 bases from J, with 12 bases between. This CDR3 has 13 amino acids. CDR1 and CDR2 from the germline V gene are SNHLY and FYNNEI. DNA for the CDR3: TGTGCCAGCGCGGACGGGGGATACAATGAGCAGTTCTTC. It yields the protein CASADGGYNEQFF.

The chain joins TRBV19 to TRBJ2-1; D gene unclear. V was pared by 1 base and J by 0 bases, with 7 bases between. Germline lookup yields CDR1 LNHDA and CDR2 SQIVND (reference sequence). The length of the CDR3 is 15 residues. CDR3 sequence: CASSIAFSSYNEQFF. The CDR3 DNA reads TGTGCCAGTAGTATAGCCTTCAGCTCCTACAATGAGCAGTTCTTC.

The chain employs TRBV27 and TRBJ1-1, with TRBD1 matching over 7 bases. The CDR3 totals 13 residues. J was trimmed by 8 bases and V by 5 bases; bases with no gene match: 8. Germline loops: CDR1 MNHEY, CDR2 SMNVEV (reference sequence). The CDR3 is CASSLDRAGEAFF. CDR3 in DNA: TGTGCCAGCAGTCTCGACAGGGCCGGGGAAGCTTTCTTT.

This clonotype was counted at least ten times. The gene calls are TRBV7-9 and TRBJ1-4, with D unresolved. CDR3 length equals 14 residues. Germline V lookup: CDR1 SEHNR, CDR2 FQNEAQ (reference sequence). Trimming cost V 7 bases and J 5 bases, with 14 bases left between them. The CDR3: CASTRAVSNEKLFF. The CDR3 DNA reads as TGTGCCAGCACGAGGGCCGTTAGCAATGAAAAACTGTTTTTT.

This clonotype was observed many times. The rearrangement uses TRBV27 and TRBJ2-2; TRBD2 matches at 10 bases. Germline CDR1 reads MNHEY; CDR2 reads SMNVEV (reference sequence). V was pared by 5 bases and J by 8 bases, with 11 bases of the junction left unmatched. The CDR3 consists of 16 residues. Here the CDR3 DNA reads TGTGCCAGCAGTCAAGGAGCTCCGGGACTAGCGGGGGAGCTGTTTTTT. It encodes CASSQGAPGLAGELFF.

This clonotype was observed a few times. V and J are TRBV6-8 and TRBJ2-1; perhaps TRBD2 as D (7 bases). Trimming cost V 0 bases and J 3 bases, with 21 bases left between them. This CDR3 is built from 19 residues. Germline V gives CDR1 MNHGY, CDR2 SAAAGT. The CDR3 reads CASSYSAGASGIRYNEQFF. The CDR3 DNA follows: TGTGCCAGCAGTTACTCGGCGGGGGCCTCGGGTATTCGCTACAATGAGCAGTTCTTC.

Many counts were recorded for this clonotype. The chain uses TRBV29-1 and TRBJ2-1; no firm D call. Germline-derived CDR1 and CDR2 are SQVTM and ANQGSEA. The CDR3 length is 13 residues. V lost 0 bases to trimming and J lost 0 bases, with 3 bases between them. The DNA of the CDR3 is TGCAGCGTTGAAGAAAGCTCCTACAATGAGCAGTTCTTC. Translated, it gives CSVEESSYNEQFF.

This clonotype has just a few counts. The CDR3 nucleotides read TGCAGCGTTGGGTCAGGGAGATTCTACGAGCAGTACTTC. Amino acid sequence: CSVGSGRFYEQYF. The chain recombines TRBV29-1 with TRBJ2-7; possibly TRBD1 or TRBD2 for D (5 bases each). This CDR3 contains 13 residues. V lost 4 bases and J 3 bases, leaving 13 bases between the germline ends. The germline CDR1 and CDR2 sequences are SQVTM and ANQGSEA.

This clonotype was detected only a few times. The chain employs TRBV7-9 and TRBJ2-5, with 10 positions matching TRBD2. The V segment lost 5 bases and the J segment 4 bases; nucleotides outside the gene matches: 10. The CDR3 has 16 amino acids. The germline CDR1 and CDR2 sequences are SEHNR and FQNEAQ (reference sequence). CDR3: CASSPRSGGARETQYF. CDR3 sequence (DNA): TGTGCCAGCAGCCCGAGGAGCGGGGGGGCCCGAGAGACCCAGTACTTC.

V gene TRBV12-3 or TRBV12-4 combines with J gene TRBJ2-3; tentative D call: TRBD2 (6 bases). Trimming took off 6 bases at V and 5 bases at J, with 12 bases between the two ends. The CDR3 covers 13 residues. For the CDR3, the DNA is TGTGCCAGCAGCCGGCTTAGCGGAGATACGCAGTATTTT. Protein product: CASSRLSGDTQYF.

The gene calls are TRBV7-9 and TRBJ2-1, with 7 bases aligning to TRBD2. This CDR3 contains 16 residues. V was pared by 5 bases and J by 2 bases, with 9 bases of the junction left unmatched. The germline gives CDR1 SEHNR, CDR2 FQNEAQ (reference sequence). CDR3 nucleotides: TGTGCCAGCAGCCCCGGACGGGGGGTGACCTACAATGAGCAGTTCTTC. Translation: CASSPGRGVTYNEQFF. Variable domain in full (rest from reference TRBV7-9 and TRBJ2-1): DTGVSQNPRHKITKRGQNVTFRCDPISEHNRLYWYRQTLGQGPEFLTYFQNEAQLEKSRLLSDRFSAERPKGSFSTLEIQRTEQGDSAMYLCASSPGRGVTYNEQFFGPGTRLTVL.

This clonotype occurred many times. The J gene is TRBJ2-5, the V gene TRBV7-8; D tentatively fits TRBD1 or TRBD2 (5 bases each). Looked up from germline, CDR1 is SGHVS and CDR2 is FQNEAQ. The CDR3 runs 13 residues. Trimming removed 5 bases at V and 7 bases at J, with 14 bases between. The CDR3 reads CASSPGTHATQYF. The CDR3 coding sequence is TGTGCCAGCAGCCCCGGGACCCACGCGACCCAGTACTTC.

In this sample, this clonotype turned up many times. The rearrangement joins TRBV6-1 to TRBJ2-2; D remains unclear. The CDR3 totals 12 residues. Germline lookup yields CDR1 MNHNS and CDR2 SASEGT. The ends were cut back, 1 base at V and 7 bases at J, with 4 bases in the middle. The CDR3 region is CASSEVYGELFF. The CDR3 nucleotides read TGTGCCAGCAGTGAAGTTTACGGGGAGCTGTTTTTT.

V is TRBV7-3 and J is TRBJ2-5; possibly TRBD1 or TRBD2 for D (5 bases each). Germline assignment: CDR1 SGHTA and CDR2 FQGTGA. CDR3 length: 13 residues. Trimming shortened V by 2 bases and J by 3 bases, and 7 bases separated the two germline ends. The CDR3 loop is CASSLWGKETQYF. CDR3 DNA sequence: TGTGCCAGCAGCTTATGGGGGAAAGAGACCCAGTACTTC.

A few counts support this clonotype. The J gene is TRBJ1-3, the V gene TRBV19, with D perhaps matching TRBD1 (5 bases). Germline lookup yields CDR1 LNHDA and CDR2 SQIVND (reference sequence). The CDR3 has 15 amino acids. Trimming took off 5 bases at V and 2 bases at J, with 13 bases between the two ends. The CDR3 region is CASSVTGTAGNTIYF. CDR3 sequence (DNA): TGTGCCAGTAGTGTCACCGGGACGGCTGGAAACACCATATATTTT.

Many counts were recorded for this clonotype. This chain joins TRBV4-2 and TRBJ1-1; 8 bases are a match to TRBD1. Losses at the gene ends were 0 bases for V and 6 bases for J; bases not matched to a gene: 21. Germline V gene data show CDR1 as LGHNA and CDR2 as YNFKEQ. This CDR3 is 20 amino acids long. This CDR3 is CASSQDLDGQGVMRLSEAFF. The CDR3 region has the DNA TGTGCCAGCAGCCAAGATCTGGACGGACAGGGTGTAATGAGATTGTCTGAAGCTTTCTTT.

The chain recombines TRBV18 with TRBJ1-4; D is unresolved. CDR3 length: 16 residues. V lost 3 bases and J 4 bases, leaving 15 bases between the germline ends. Germline V gene sequence: CDR1 KGHSH, CDR2 LQKENI. The chain's CDR3 is CASSPSFEGVNEKLFF. CDR3 nucleotides: TGTGCCAGCTCACCTTCCTTTGAGGGAGTTAATGAAAAACTGTTTTTT.

Only one count was recorded for this clonotype. The DNA of the CDR3 is TGTGCCAGCAGCTCGGAGCGGCAACAGGGGTGGCACCAGCCCCAGCATTTT. The encoded protein is CASSSERQQGWHQPQHF. V and J are TRBV7-8 and TRBJ1-5; 7 bases are a match to TRBD1. Germline lookup yields CDR1 SGHVS and CDR2 FQNEAQ. The length of the CDR3 is 17 residues. The ends lost 4 bases at V and 7 bases at J; junction bases unmatched: 16. The entire variable domain, with the rest obtained from reference TRBV7-8 and TRBJ1-5, is as follows: GAGVSQSPRYKVAKRGQDVALRCDPISGHVSLFWYQQALGQGPEFLTYFQNEAQLDKSGLPSDRFFAERPEGSVSTLKIQRTQQEDSAVYLCASSSERQQGWHQPQHFGDGTRLSIL.

This clonotype was seen ten or more times. V gene TRBV7-2 combines with J gene TRBJ1-2, with TRBD1 identical over 7 bases. The CDR3 consists of 13 residues. Per germline, CDR1 SGHTA and CDR2 FQGNSA. V was clipped by 5 bases and J by 4 bases; unmatched bases: 4. For the CDR3, the DNA is TGTGCCAGCAGCCGCGGACAGGTCTATGGCTACACCTTC. Amino acid sequence: CASSRGQVYGYTF.

The V and J genes are TRBV12-5 and TRBJ1-1; TRBD1 matches 7 bases. Germline trimming cut 1 base from V and 1 base from J; bases unmatched to any gene: 0. CDR1 and CDR2 (germline): LGHNT, FRNRAP. The CDR3 spans 14 residues. For the CDR3, the DNA is TGTGCTAGTGGTTTGGGACAGGGGAACACTGAAGCTTTCTTT. Its protein product is CASGLGQGNTEAFF.